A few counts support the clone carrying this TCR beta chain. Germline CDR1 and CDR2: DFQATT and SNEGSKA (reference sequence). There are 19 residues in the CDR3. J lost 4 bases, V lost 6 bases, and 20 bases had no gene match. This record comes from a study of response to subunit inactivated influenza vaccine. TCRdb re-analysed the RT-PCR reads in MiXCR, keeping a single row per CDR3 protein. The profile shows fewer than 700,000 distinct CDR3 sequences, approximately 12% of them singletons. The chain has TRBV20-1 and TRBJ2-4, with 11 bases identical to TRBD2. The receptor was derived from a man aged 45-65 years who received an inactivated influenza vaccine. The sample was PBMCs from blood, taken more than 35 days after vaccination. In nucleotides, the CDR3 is TGCAGTGCACCCCGGTCCTCCGGAGGTGGACTAGCGGGTAAAAACATTCAGTACTTC. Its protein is CSAPRSSGGGLAGKNIQYF.